The next 21 T cell receptor beta chains were all read from a single sample in a study of blood T cell repertoires in COVID-19 (dated by TCRdb to the early 2020s). Library preparation was by the immunoSEQ multiplex PCR assay. The clones in this table, taken by TCRdb from immuneACCESS, are in-frame only. Not every clone is retained; where verified, under half of the shortfall comes from an unresolved V gene, and the cause of the rest is unknown. The sample contains about 500,000 clones, roughly 91% of them found a single time. Clones ranked in the top ten supply about 8% of the sample. The material sequenced was peripheral blood. Source of these receptors: a woman aged 45-60 years with COVID-19, enrolled during active disease.

Only one count was recorded for this clone. V usage is TRBV6-5 and J usage is TRBJ1-4, with D possibly matching TRBD1 (5 bases). The CDR3 runs to 15 residues. Looked up from germline, CDR1 is MNHEY and CDR2 is SVGAGI. V dropped 8 bases and J dropped 3 bases, with 16 bases sitting between them. The CDR3 nucleotides are TGTGCCAGCCGCACAGGACACGCGTCTAATGAAAAACTGTTTTTT. Protein sequence: CASRTGHASNEKLFF.

In regard to this clone: The same CDR3 also results from other DNA sequences found in this sample. This chain uses TRBV7-9 with TRBJ1-6; 8 bases are a match to TRBD1. V lost 3 bases, J lost 9 bases, and 4 bases stayed unmatched. The CDR3 extends over 14 amino acids. Germline V gene lookup returns CDR1 SEHNR and CDR2 FQNEAQ (reference sequence). This CDR3 is CASSFGQGTSPLHF. The CDR3 nucleotides read TGTGCCAGCAGCTTCGGACAGGGAACTTCACCCCTCCACTTT.

This clone appeared once. In nucleotides, the CDR3 is TGCGCCAGCAGCCAAGTCGGCGGGAATGAAAAACTGTTTTTT. Its translation is CASSQVGGNEKLFF. The J gene is TRBJ1-4, the V gene TRBV4-1; D is ambiguous. Between the trimmed V and J ends, which lost 1 base and 5 bases, there was a span of 8 bases. This CDR3 is 14 amino acids long. The V gene's germline CDR1 is MGHRA and CDR2 YSYEKL.

The CDR3 sequence is CASTGTGGNYGYTF. DNA for the CDR3: TGTGCCAGCACTGGGACAGGGGGTAACTATGGCTACACCTTC. This chain links TRBV2 with TRBJ1-2; 11 bases match TRBD1. The CDR3 totals 14 residues. Germline CDR1 is SNHLY and CDR2 is FYNNEI. Losses at the gene ends were 7 bases for V and 1 base for J; bases not matched to a gene: 2.

This chain links TRBV28 with TRBJ2-7, with TRBD1 matching 10 bases. Germline CDR1 reads MDHEN; CDR2 reads SYDVKM. V lost 5 bases, J lost 1 base, and 5 bases stayed unmatched. There are 15 residues in the CDR3. The chain's CDR3 is CASSTPGQGSYEQYF. The DNA for the CDR3 is TGTGCCAGCAGTACGCCGGGACAGGGGTCCTACGAGCAGTACTTC.

J is TRBJ2-5 and V is TRBV3-1 (or the pseudogene TRBV3-2); the match to TRBD1 covers 8 bases. The CDR3 spans 13 residues. After removal of 10 bases from V and 2 bases from J, the junction contained 6 bases not matched to a gene. CDR1 and CDR2 from the germline V gene are LGHDT and YNNKEL (reference sequence). The CDR3 here is CATTGGRQETQYF. The CDR3 DNA follows: TGTGCCACCACAGGGGGGAGGCAAGAGACCCAGTACTTC.

The V call is TRBV3-1 (or the pseudogene TRBV3-2), the J call TRBJ1-3; D is uncertain. Germline-derived CDR1 and CDR2 are LGHDT and YNNKEL (reference sequence). Trimming removed 0 bases from V and 1 base from J, with 10 bases in between. This CDR3 is 16 amino acids long. The CDR3 DNA sequence: TGTGCCAGCAGCCAAGATCGAGGGATATCTGGAAACACCATATATTTT. The encoded protein is CASSQDRGISGNTIYF.

The chain is built from TRBV5-1 and TRBJ2-2; 9 bases align to TRBD1. Germline V gives CDR1 SGHRS, CDR2 YFSETQ. The CDR3 contains 20 residues. The ends lost 2 bases at V and 0 bases at J; junction bases unmatched: 14. The CDR3 sequence is CASSLPQGARKHTNTGELFF. In DNA, the CDR3 is TGCGCCAGCAGCTTACCACAGGGGGCAAGAAAACATACGAACACCGGGGAGCTGTTTTTT.

This chain joins TRBV9 and TRBJ2-6, with D perhaps matching TRBD1 (5 bases). CDR3 size: 17 residues. V was pared by 4 bases and J by 0 bases, with 14 bases between. Germline values: CDR1 SGDLS, CDR2 YYNGEE. This chain's CDR3 is CASSLSSGFSGANVLTF. CDR3 DNA sequence: TGTGCCAGCAGCTTATCTTCAGGGTTCTCTGGGGCCAACGTCCTGACTTTC.

The chain's CDR3 is CASRTSLNTEAFF. In DNA, the CDR3 is TGTGCCAGCAGGACTTCCCTGAACACTGAAGCTTTCTTT. The chain couples TRBV13 to TRBJ1-1; D not resolved. CDR3 length equals 13 residues. CDR1 PRHDT and CDR2 FYEKMQ come from the germline V gene (reference sequence). The ends were cut back, 6 bases at V and 0 bases at J, with 8 bases in the middle.

The chain joins TRBV30 to TRBJ1-2, with no clear D. Germline V lookup: CDR1 GTSNPN, CDR2 SVGIG (reference sequence). With 5 bases removed from V and 5 bases from J, the gap between germline ends came to 9 bases. The CDR3 is 11 amino acids. The CDR3 DNA is TGTGCCTGGGAAGAGTCGTATGGCTACACCTTC. It codes for CAWEESYGYTF.

This clone was counted a few times. The chain uses TRBV27 and TRBJ1-5, with TRBD1 matching 8 bases. CDR1 and CDR2 from the germline V gene are MNHEY and SMNVEV (reference sequence). The V and J ends lost 6 bases and 7 bases, in that order; junction bases with no gene match: 8. This CDR3 comprises 14 residues. CDR3 loop: CASSTGQGSQPQHF. The CDR3 nucleotides are TGTGCCAGCAGCACCGGACAGGGCAGCCAGCCCCAGCATTTT.

This chain links TRBV7-9 with TRBJ2-7; TRBD1 aligns across 10 bases. The CDR3 has 13 residues. The J segment lost 3 bases and the V segment lost 5 bases, leaving 1 base of the junction unmatched. Looked up from germline, CDR1 is SEHNR and CDR2 is FQNEAQ (reference sequence). The CDR3 is CASSRTGGYEQYF. DNA of the CDR3: TGTGCCAGCAGCCGGACAGGGGGCTACGAGCAGTACTTC. The full variable domain, rest sourced from reference TRBV7-9 and TRBJ2-7, is DTGVSQNPRHKITKRGQNVTFRCDPISEHNRLYWYRQTLGQGPEFLTYFQNEAQLEKSRLLSDRFSAERPKGSFSTLEIQRTEQGDSAMYLCASSRTGGYEQYFGPGTRLTVT.

The rearrangement uses TRBV6-2 or TRBV6-3 and TRBJ1-1; D perhaps matches TRBD1 (5 bases). Germline lookup yields CDR1 MNHEY and CDR2 SVGEGT. There are 15 residues in the CDR3. The V gene lost 2 bases and the J gene lost 7 bases, with 17 bases spanning the gap. The CDR3: CASSYDRPGPIEAFF. CDR3 nucleotide sequence: TGTGCCAGCAGTTACGACAGACCGGGCCCGATTGAAGCTTTCTTT.

The V gene is TRBV4-2, the J gene TRBJ1-5; no definite D call. Germline-derived CDR1 and CDR2 are LGHNA and YNFKEQ. The CDR3 runs 14 residues. V lost 3 bases and J 7 bases, leaving 13 bases between the germline ends. The CDR3 sequence is CASSQIKDGQPQHF. In DNA, the CDR3 is TGTGCCAGCAGCCAGATTAAAGACGGGCAGCCCCAGCATTTT.

The chain couples TRBV9 to TRBJ1-2; 7 bases agree with TRBD1. This CDR3 is built from 12 residues. The germline V gene has CDR1 SGDLS and CDR2 YYNGEE. V was clipped by 4 bases and J by 8 bases; unmatched bases: 5. The CDR3 DNA sequence: TGTGCCAGCAGCCAAGGGGGCTGGGGCTACACCTTC. Protein: CASSQGGWGYTF.

This clone was counted once. The chain combines TRBV4-1 with TRBJ1-1; TRBD1 is a possible D gene (6 bases). The CDR3 runs to 18 residues. Per germline, CDR1 MGHRA and CDR2 YSYEKL. Trimming took off 4 bases at V and 1 base at J, with 22 bases between the two ends. The CDR3 is CASSPRTARLLGNTEAFF. The CDR3 DNA reads as TGCGCCAGCAGCCCGAGGACAGCCCGCCTTTTGGGGAACACTGAAGCTTTCTTT.

The chain has TRBV12-3 or TRBV12-4 and TRBJ2-1; D possibly corresponds to TRBD1 (5 bases). The CDR3 runs 12 residues. V was shortened by 7 bases and J by 9 bases, with 13 bases between the two germline ends. The CDR3 DNA sequence: TGTGCCAGCACACCGACAGTAAGTGAGCAGTTCTTC. Its protein product is CASTPTVSEQFF.

The V and J genes are TRBV3-1 (or the pseudogene TRBV3-2) and TRBJ1-2; possible D gene TRBD1, 5 bases. V lost 4 bases and J lost 6, with 15 bases in between. CDR1 LGHDT and CDR2 YNNKEL come from the germline V gene (reference sequence). The CDR3 consists of 14 residues. The CDR3 region is CASSLRGGEDGYTF. Here the CDR3 DNA reads TGTGCCAGCAGCCTCCGGGGAGGGGAAGATGGCTACACCTTC.

This clone appeared a single time. V usage is TRBV18 and J usage is TRBJ1-1; possibly TRBD1 for D (6 bases). V was cut by 5 bases and J by 0 bases, with 13 bases left in between. From germline, CDR1 is KGHSH and CDR2 LQKENI. The CDR3 is 15 amino acids. The CDR3 loop is CASSAQGSMNTEAFF. The CDR3 DNA follows: TGTGCCAGCTCAGCTCAGGGGTCCATGAACACTGAAGCTTTCTTT.

This clone has more than one count but fewer than ten. The V and J genes are TRBV3-1 (or the pseudogene TRBV3-2) and TRBJ1-1, with D uncertain. The germline V gene encodes CDR1 LGHDT and CDR2 YNNKEL (reference sequence). V lost 2 bases, J lost 1 base, and 8 bases lay in between. The CDR3 covers 14 residues. This CDR3 is CASSQLEGNTEAFF. CDR3 nucleotide sequence: TGTGCCAGCAGCCAATTAGAGGGGAACACTGAAGCTTTCTTT.